The T cell receptor (beta chain) described here comes from a study of T cells after yellow fever vaccination. This clonotype was seen more than once but under ten times. MiXCR was run by TCRdb on the 5' RACE reads, yielding one entry per CDR3 protein. The sample comprises 300,000 or so distinct CDR3 sequences, 10% to 15% of which are singletons, and roughly 0.5% rests with the top ten. The CDR3 consists of 14 residues. Germline CDR1 and CDR2: SGHTA and FQGNSA. The V and J ends lost 2 bases and 13 bases, in that order; junction bases with no gene match: 12. Source: CD4+ T cells sorted from PBMCs, taken 45 days after the yellow fever booster vaccination. The TCR originated in a man aged 25-45 years who received the YFV17D yellow fever vaccine. The chain links TRBV7-2 to TRBJ1-1; 8 nucleotides align to TRBD1. The CDR3 is CASSLFGQGRRVFF. CDR3 DNA: TGTGCCAGCAGCTTATTCGGACAGGGCCGCCGGGTTTTCTTT.